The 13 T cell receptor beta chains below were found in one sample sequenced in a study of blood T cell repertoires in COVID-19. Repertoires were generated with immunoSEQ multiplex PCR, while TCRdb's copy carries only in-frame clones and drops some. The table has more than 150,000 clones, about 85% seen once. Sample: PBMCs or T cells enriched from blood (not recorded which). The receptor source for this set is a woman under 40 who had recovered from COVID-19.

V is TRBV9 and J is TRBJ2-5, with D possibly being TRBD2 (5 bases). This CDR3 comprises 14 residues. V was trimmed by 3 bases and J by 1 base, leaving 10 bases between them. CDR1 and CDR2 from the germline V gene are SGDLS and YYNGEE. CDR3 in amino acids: CASSAYSAQETQYF. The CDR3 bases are TGTGCCAGCAGCGCCTATAGCGCCCAAGAGACCCAGTACTTC.

CDR3 amino acids: CAISSGISNQPQHF. As DNA, the CDR3 is TGTGCCATCAGTTCAGGGATTAGCAATCAGCCCCAGCATTTT. The chain uses TRBV10-3 and TRBJ1-5; weak D call: TRBD1 (5 bases). Germline V gives CDR1 ENHRY, CDR2 SYGVKD. The CDR3 length is 14 residues. Trimming stripped 5 bases from V and 0 bases from J, with 8 bases between.

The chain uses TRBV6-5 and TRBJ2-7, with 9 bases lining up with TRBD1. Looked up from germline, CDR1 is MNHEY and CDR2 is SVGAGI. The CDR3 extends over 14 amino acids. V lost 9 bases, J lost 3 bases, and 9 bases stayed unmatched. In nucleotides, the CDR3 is TGTGCCAGTACGTCCGGGACAGGGCTCTACGAGCAGTACTTC. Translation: CASTSGTGLYEQYF.

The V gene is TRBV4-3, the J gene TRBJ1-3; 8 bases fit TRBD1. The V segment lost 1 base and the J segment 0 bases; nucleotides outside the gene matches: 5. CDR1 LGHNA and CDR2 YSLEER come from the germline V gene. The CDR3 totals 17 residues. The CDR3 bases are TGCGCCAGCAGCCAAGTACCGACAGGGGTCTCTGGAAACACCATATATTTT. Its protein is CASSQVPTGVSGNTIYF.

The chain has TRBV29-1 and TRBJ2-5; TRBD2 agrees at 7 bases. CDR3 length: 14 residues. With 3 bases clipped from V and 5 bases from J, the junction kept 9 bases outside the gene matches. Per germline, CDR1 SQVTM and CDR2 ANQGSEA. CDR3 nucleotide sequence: TGCAGCGTTGACACTTTGCGGGAGACGGAGACCCAGTACTTC. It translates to CSVDTLRETETQYF.

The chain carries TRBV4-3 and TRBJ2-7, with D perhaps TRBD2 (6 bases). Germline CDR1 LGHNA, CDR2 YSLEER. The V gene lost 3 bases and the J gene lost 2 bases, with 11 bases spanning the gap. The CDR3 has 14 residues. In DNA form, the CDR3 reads TGCGCCAGCAGCCAGGACCCGGGGGCCTACGAGCAGTACTTC. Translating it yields CASSQDPGAYEQYF.

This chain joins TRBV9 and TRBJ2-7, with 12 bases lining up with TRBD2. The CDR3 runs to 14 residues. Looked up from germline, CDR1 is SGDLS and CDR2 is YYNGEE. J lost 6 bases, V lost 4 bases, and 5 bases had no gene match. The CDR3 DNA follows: TGTGCCAGCAGCTCGCGGACTAGCGGGATCGAGCAGTACTTC. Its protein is CASSSRTSGIEQYF.

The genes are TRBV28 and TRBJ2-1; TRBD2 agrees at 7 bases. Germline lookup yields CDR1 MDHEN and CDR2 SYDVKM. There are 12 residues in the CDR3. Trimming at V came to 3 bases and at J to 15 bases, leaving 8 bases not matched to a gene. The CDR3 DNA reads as TGTGCCAGCAGTTTTGGAGCGGGAAGACTGTTCTTC. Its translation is CASSFGAGRLFF.

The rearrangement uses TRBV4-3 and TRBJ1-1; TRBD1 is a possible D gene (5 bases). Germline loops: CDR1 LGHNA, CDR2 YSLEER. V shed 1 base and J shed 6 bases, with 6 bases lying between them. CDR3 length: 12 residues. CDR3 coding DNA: TGCGCCAGCAGCCAAGTGGGGCCTGAAGCTTTCTTT. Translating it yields CASSQVGPEAFF.

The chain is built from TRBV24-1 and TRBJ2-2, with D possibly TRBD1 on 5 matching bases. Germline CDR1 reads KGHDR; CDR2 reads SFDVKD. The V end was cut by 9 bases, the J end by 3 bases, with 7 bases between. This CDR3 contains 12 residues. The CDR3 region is CATGADTGELFF. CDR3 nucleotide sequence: TGTGCCACCGGGGCGGACACCGGGGAGCTGTTTTTT.

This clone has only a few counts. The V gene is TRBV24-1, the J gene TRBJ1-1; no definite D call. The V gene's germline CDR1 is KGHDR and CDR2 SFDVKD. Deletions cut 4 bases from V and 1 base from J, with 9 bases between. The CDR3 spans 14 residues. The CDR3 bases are TGTGCCACCAGTGAACTTTACAGGAACACTGAAGCTTTCTTT. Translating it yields CATSELYRNTEAFF.

Here the CDR3 reads CASSLVTGVVNTEAFF. The CDR3 region has the DNA TGTGCCAGCAGCTTAGTAACAGGTGTTGTAAACACTGAAGCTTTCTTT. V usage is TRBV7-8 and J usage is TRBJ1-1; tentative D call: TRBD1 (5 bases). The germline V gene has CDR1 SGHVS and CDR2 FQNEAQ. The V end was cut by 1 base, the J end by 2 bases, with 14 bases between. The CDR3 sequence is 16 residues long.

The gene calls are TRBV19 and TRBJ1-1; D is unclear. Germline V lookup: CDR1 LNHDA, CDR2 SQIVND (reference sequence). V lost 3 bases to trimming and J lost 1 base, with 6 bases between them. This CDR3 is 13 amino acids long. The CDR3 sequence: CASSIRRNTEAFF. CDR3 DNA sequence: TGTGCCAGTAGTATTAGGAGGAACACTGAAGCTTTCTTT.